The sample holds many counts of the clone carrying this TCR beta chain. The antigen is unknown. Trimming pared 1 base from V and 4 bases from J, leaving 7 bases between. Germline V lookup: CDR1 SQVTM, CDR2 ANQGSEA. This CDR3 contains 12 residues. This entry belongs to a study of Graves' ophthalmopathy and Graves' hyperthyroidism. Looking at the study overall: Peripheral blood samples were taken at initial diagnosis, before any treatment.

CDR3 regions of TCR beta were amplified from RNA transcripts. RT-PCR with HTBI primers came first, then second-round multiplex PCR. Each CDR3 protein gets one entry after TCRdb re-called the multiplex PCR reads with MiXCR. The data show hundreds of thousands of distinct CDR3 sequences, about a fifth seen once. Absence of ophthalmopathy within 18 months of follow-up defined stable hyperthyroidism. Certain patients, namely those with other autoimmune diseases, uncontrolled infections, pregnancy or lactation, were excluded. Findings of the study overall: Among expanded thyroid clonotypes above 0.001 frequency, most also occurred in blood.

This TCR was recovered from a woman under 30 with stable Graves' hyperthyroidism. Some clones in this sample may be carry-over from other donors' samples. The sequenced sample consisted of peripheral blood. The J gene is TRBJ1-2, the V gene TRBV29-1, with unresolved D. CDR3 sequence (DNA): TGCAGCGTTGAAGGCGGTCGCTATGGCTACACCTTC. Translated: CSVEGGRYGYTF.